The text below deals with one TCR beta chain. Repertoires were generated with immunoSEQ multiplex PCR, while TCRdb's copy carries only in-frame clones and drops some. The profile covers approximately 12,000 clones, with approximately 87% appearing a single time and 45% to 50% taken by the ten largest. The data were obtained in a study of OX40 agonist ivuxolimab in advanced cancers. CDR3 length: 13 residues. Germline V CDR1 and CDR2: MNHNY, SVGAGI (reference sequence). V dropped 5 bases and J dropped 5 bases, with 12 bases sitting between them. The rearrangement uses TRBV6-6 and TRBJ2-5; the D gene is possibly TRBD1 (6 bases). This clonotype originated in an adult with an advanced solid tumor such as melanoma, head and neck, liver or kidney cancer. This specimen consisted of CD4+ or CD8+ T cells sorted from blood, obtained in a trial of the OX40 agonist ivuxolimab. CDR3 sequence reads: CASSLQGTETQYF. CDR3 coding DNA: TGTGCCAGCAGTCTACAGGGTACGGAGACCCAGTACTTC.